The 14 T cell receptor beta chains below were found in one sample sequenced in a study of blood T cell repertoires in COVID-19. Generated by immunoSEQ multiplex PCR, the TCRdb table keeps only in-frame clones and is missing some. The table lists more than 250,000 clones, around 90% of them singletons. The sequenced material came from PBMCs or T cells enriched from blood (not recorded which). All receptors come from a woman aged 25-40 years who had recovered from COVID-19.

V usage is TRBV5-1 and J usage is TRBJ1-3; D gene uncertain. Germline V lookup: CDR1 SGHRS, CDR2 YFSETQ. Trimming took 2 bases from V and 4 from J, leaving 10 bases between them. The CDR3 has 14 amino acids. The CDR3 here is CASSFEGNGNTIYF. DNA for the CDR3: TGCGCCAGCAGCTTCGAGGGAAACGGAAACACCATATATTTT.

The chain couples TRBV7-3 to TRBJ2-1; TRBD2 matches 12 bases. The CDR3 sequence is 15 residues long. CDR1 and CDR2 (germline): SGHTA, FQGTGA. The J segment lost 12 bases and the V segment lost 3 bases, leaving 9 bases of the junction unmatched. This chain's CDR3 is CASSLGLAGTQGQFF. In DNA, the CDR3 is TGTGCCAGCAGCTTGGGACTAGCGGGCACCCAGGGGCAGTTCTTC.

CDR3 DNA: TGTGCCAGCAGCTTTATACCGACCGGCGGAGCTTTCTTT. Its translation: CASSFIPTGGAFF. V usage is TRBV7-9 and J usage is TRBJ1-1, with D unresolved. V was trimmed by 3 bases and J by 10 bases, leaving 15 bases between them. Germline loops: CDR1 SEHNR, CDR2 FQNEAQ (reference sequence). The CDR3 has 13 amino acids. The full variable domain, with the rest looked up from reference TRBV7-9 and TRBJ1-1, is DTGVSQNPRHKITKRGQNVTFRCDPISEHNRLYWYRQTLGQGPEFLTYFQNEAQLEKSRLLSDRFSAERPKGSFSTLEIQRTEQGDSAMYLCASSFIPTGGAFFGQGTRLTVV.

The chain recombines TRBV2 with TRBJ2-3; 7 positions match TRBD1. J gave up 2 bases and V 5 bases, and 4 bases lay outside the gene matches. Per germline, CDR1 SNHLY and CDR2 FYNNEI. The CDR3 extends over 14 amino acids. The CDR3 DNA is TGTGCCAGCAGTCCCGGGACAGCCACAGATACGCAGTATTTT. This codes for CASSPGTATDTQYF.

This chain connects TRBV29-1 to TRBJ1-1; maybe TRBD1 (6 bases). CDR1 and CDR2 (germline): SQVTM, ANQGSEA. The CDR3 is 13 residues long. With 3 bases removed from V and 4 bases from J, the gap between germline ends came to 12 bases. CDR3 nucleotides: TGCAGCGTTGACGGGGGGCTCCGCACTGAAGCTTTCTTT. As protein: CSVDGGLRTEAFF.

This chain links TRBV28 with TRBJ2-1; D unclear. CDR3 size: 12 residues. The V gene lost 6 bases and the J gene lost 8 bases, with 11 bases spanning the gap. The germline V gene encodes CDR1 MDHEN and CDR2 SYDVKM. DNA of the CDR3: TGTGCCAGCAGAACAATGCTGGATGAGCAGTTCTTC. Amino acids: CASRTMLDEQFF.

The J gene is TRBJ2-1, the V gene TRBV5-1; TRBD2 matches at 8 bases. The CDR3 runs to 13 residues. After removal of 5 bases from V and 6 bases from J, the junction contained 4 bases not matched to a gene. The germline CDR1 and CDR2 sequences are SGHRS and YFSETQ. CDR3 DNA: TGCGCCAGCAGTCCTACTAGCGGCAATGAGCAGTTCTTC. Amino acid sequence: CASSPTSGNEQFF.

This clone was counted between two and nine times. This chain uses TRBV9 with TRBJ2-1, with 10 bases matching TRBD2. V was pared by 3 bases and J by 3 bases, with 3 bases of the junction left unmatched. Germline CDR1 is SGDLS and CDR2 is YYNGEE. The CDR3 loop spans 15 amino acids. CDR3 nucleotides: TGTGCCAGCAGCGCCACTAGCGGGGACTACAATGAGCAGTTCTTC. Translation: CASSATSGDYNEQFF.

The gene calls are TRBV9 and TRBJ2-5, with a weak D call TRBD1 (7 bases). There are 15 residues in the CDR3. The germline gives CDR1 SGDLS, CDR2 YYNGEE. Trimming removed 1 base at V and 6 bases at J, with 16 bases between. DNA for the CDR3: TGTGCCAGCAGCGTAATGTCGGAGGGGGCGAAGACCCAGTACTTC. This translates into CASSVMSEGAKTQYF. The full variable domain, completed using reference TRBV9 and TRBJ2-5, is DSGVTQTPKHLITATGQRVTLRCSPRSGDLSVYWYQQSLDQGLQFLIQYYNGEERAKGNILERFSAQQFPDLHSELNLSSLELGDSALYFCASSVMSEGAKTQYFGPGTRLLVL.

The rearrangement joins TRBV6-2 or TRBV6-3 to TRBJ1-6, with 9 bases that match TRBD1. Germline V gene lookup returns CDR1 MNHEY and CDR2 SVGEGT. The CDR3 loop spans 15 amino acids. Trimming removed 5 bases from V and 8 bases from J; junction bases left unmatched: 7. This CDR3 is CASSNAGTGYSPLHF. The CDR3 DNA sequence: TGTGCCAGCAGTAACGCCGGGACAGGGTATTCACCCCTCCACTTT.

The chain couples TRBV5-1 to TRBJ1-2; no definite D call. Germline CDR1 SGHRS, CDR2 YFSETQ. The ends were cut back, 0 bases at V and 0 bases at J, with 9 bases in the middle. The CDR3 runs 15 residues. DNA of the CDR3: TGCGCCAGCAGCTTGGGCAGCGGGACTAACTATGGCTACACCTTC. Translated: CASSLGSGTNYGYTF.

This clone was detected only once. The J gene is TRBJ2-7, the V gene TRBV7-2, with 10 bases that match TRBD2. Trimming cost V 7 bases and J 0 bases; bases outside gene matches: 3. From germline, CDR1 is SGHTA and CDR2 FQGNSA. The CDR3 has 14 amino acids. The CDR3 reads CASKLAGASYEQYF. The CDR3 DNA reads TGTGCCAGCAAGCTAGCGGGGGCCTCCTACGAGCAGTACTTC.

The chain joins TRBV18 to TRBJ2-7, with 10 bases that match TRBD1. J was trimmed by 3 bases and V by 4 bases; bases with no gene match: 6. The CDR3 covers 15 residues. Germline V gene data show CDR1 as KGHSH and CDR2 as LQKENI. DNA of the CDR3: TGTGCCAGCTCACAGACAGGGGGCTACGACTACGAGCAGTACTTC. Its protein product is CASSQTGGYDYEQYF. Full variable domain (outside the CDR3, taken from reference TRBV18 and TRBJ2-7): NAGVMQNPRHLVRRRGQEARLRCSPMKGHSHVYWYRQLPEEGLKFMVYLQKENIIDESGMPKERFSAEFPKEGPSILRIQQVVRGDSAAYFCASSQTGGYDYEQYFGPGTRLTVT.

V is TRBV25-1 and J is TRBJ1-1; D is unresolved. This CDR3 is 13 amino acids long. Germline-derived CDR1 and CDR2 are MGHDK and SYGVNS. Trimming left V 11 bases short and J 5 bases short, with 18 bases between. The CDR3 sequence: CASKRAGGTEAFF. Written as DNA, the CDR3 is TGTGCCTCTAAGAGGGCAGGCGGAACTGAAGCTTTCTTT.